Following are 21 T cell receptor beta chains from one sample sequenced in a study of CD8 T cells in Susac syndrome. RNA in amounts of roughly 0.45 to 1 ug was reverse transcribed with random hexamers. TCRdb passed the immunoSEQ multiplex PCR reads through MiXCR, listing each CDR3 protein once. The sample has approximately 300,000 distinct CDR3 sequences; approximately 85% are singletons. Sequences were obtained from CD8+ T cells from PBMCs. Source of these receptors: a human donor with multiple sclerosis.

The chain links TRBV28 to TRBJ1-2, with D hard to call. Trimming shortened V by 6 bases and J by 1 base, and 9 bases separated the two germline ends. The CDR3 totals 13 residues. The germline CDR1 and CDR2 sequences are MDHEN and SYDVKM. CDR3 coding DNA: TGTGCCAGCAGCCCGAGATTTAACTATGGCTACACCTTC. Protein: CASSPRFNYGYTF.

The V call is TRBV29-1, the J call TRBJ2-2; 8 bases agree with TRBD1. Losses at the gene ends were 0 bases for V and 0 bases for J; bases not matched to a gene: 6. The CDR3 has 17 residues. Germline V gene data show CDR1 as SQVTM and CDR2 as ANQGSEA. The CDR3 DNA follows: TGCAGCGTTGAAGACAGGGGGCGTACCCCGAACACCGGGGAGCTGTTTTTT. Translating gives CSVEDRGRTPNTGELFF.

This clonotype appeared once. The J gene is TRBJ2-7, the V gene TRBV7-9, with D perhaps assigned TRBD1 or TRBD2 (7 bases each). The CDR3 is made up of 15 amino acids. V dropped 3 bases and J dropped 4 bases, with 16 bases sitting between them. Germline values: CDR1 SEHNR, CDR2 FQNEAQ (reference sequence). CDR3 DNA: TGTGCCAGCAGCTTCTCACAGGGGAGGGTTTACGAGCAGTACTTC. Translation gives CASSFSQGRVYEQYF.

This sequence joins TRBV14 and TRBJ2-1, with 9 bases lining up with TRBD1. The CDR3 spans 16 residues. V dropped 3 bases and J dropped 9; count of bases not matched to a gene: 12. From germline, CDR1 is SGHDN and CDR2 FVKESK. The CDR3 DNA reads as TGTGCCAGCAGCCACCTAGGGACAGGGTTTGAGGGTGAGCAGTTCTTC. Translated, it gives CASSHLGTGFEGEQFF.

The gene calls are TRBV9 and TRBJ2-1; 8 bases align to TRBD2. CDR3 length: 15 amino acids. Germline V gene data show CDR1 as SGDLS and CDR2 as YYNGEE. V was clipped by 1 base and J by 6 bases; unmatched bases: 6. CDR3 sequence (DNA): TGTGCCAGCAGCGTATTTTCTAGCGGGTTCAATGAGCAGTTCTTC. It yields the protein CASSVFSSGFNEQFF.

This sequence joins TRBV27 and TRBJ2-3; the D gene is possibly TRBD2 (5 bases). The CDR3 loop spans 14 amino acids. V was cut by 6 bases and J by 2 bases, with 12 bases left in between. Germline loops: CDR1 MNHEY, CDR2 SMNVEV (reference sequence). The CDR3 nucleotides are TGTGCCAGCAGGAGCGGATATAACACAGATACGCAGTATTTT. Amino acids: CASRSGYNTDTQYF.

The chain joins TRBV4-3 to TRBJ1-5; D unresolved. V was cut by 1 base and J by 0 bases, with 7 bases left in between. The V gene's germline CDR1 is LGHNA and CDR2 YSLEER. The CDR3 spans 15 residues. Written as DNA, the CDR3 is TGCGCCAGCAGCCAAGTTTGGGATAGCAATCAGCCCCAGCATTTT. Translated: CASSQVWDSNQPQHF.

This sequence joins TRBV20-1 and TRBJ2-1, with 9 bases identical to TRBD2. The CDR3 loop spans 15 amino acids. After removal of 1 base from V and 4 bases from J, the junction contained 5 bases not matched to a gene. CDR1 and CDR2 (germline): DFQATT, SNEGSKA (reference sequence). Here the CDR3 DNA reads TGCAGTGCTAGAGGTCTAGCGGGGTTATACAATGAGCAGTTCTTC. It is translated as CSARGLAGLYNEQFF.

The chain employs TRBV9 and TRBJ2-5; possible D gene TRBD2, 6 bases. The germline V and J ends were trimmed by 5 bases and 3 bases, with 14 bases remaining between them. In germline, CDR1 is SGDLS, CDR2 YYNGEE. This CDR3 has 14 amino acids. This CDR3 is CASSAGTEKETQYF. CDR3 sequence (DNA): TGTGCCAGCAGTGCCGGGACTGAAAAAGAGACCCAGTACTTC.

This clonotype was seen more than once but under ten times. This chain joins TRBV7-8 and TRBJ2-6; a weak D match, TRBD1 (6 bases). Germline V gene lookup returns CDR1 SGHVS and CDR2 FQNEAQ. V lost 3 bases and J 0 bases, leaving 15 bases between the germline ends. The CDR3 spans 18 residues. The CDR3: CASSLVQGFLSGANVLTF. CDR3 nucleotides: TGTGCCAGCAGCTTGGTTCAGGGGTTCCTCTCTGGGGCCAACGTCCTGACTTTC.

The CDR3 protein is CASSILPGGTSQPQHF. CDR3 sequence (DNA): TGTGCCAGTAGTATTTTACCAGGGGGTACAAGTCAGCCCCAGCATTTT. J is TRBJ1-5 and V is TRBV19; 7 bases line up with TRBD1. Per germline, CDR1 LNHDA and CDR2 SQIVND (reference sequence). V gave up 3 bases and J gave up 6 bases; unmatched junction bases: 11. The CDR3 length is 16 residues. Looking up the rest from reference TRBV19 and TRBJ1-5 gives the full variable domain: DGGITQSPKYLFRKEGQNVTLSCEQNLNHDAMYWYRQDPGQGLRLIYYSQIVNDFQKGDIAEGYSVSREKKESFPLTVTSAQKNPTAFYLCASSILPGGTSQPQHFGDGTRLSIL.

CDR3 bases: TGTGCCAGCAGCTTAGTGTCAGCGGGGAGCGACCAGCCCCAGCATTTT. Translating it yields CASSLVSAGSDQPQHF. The rearrangement uses TRBV7-9 and TRBJ1-5; D is uncertain. V was pared by 1 base and J by 7 bases, with 17 bases between. This CDR3 spans 16 amino acids. Germline V gene sequence: CDR1 SEHNR, CDR2 FQNEAQ (reference sequence).

The chain is built from TRBV3-1 and TRBJ1-2; TRBD1 matches 8 bases. Trimming cost V 3 bases and J 3 bases; bases outside gene matches: 6. The CDR3 runs to 15 residues. Germline V lookup: CDR1 LGHDT, CDR2 YNNKEL (reference sequence). CDR3 amino acids: CASSQPGQGYYGYTF. In DNA, the CDR3 is TGTGCCAGCAGCCAGCCCGGACAGGGATACTATGGCTACACCTTC. The variable domain in full, with the rest retrieved from reference TRBV3-1 and TRBJ1-2, is DTAVSQTPKYLVTQMGNDKSIKCEQNLGHDTMYWYKQDSKKFLKIMFSYNNKELIINETVPNRFSPKSPDKAHLNLHINSLELGDSAVYFCASSQPGQGYYGYTFGSGTRLTVV.

CDR3 sequence: CASSLGSDRTGELFF. As DNA, the CDR3 is TGTGCCAGCAGCTTAGGCTCGGATAGAACCGGGGAGCTGTTTTTT. The rearrangement joins TRBV7-9 to TRBJ2-2; D is unresolved. The germline CDR1 and CDR2 sequences are SEHNR and FQNEAQ (reference sequence). The CDR3 contains 15 residues. V gave up 1 base and J gave up 5 bases, with 11 bases separating them.

This sequence joins TRBV28 and TRBJ2-7; no firm D call. Trimming left V 3 bases short and J 3 bases short, with 21 bases between. Germline V gives CDR1 MDHEN, CDR2 SYDVKM. The CDR3 spans 17 residues. The CDR3 nucleotides are TGTGCCAGCAGTTTCCCCCCTCATAAGGCAGGAGTCTACGAGCAGTACTTC. It yields the protein CASSFPPHKAGVYEQYF.

This rearrangement joins TRBV27 to TRBJ1-1; no firm D call. The V gene lost 3 bases and the J gene lost 2 bases, with 7 bases spanning the gap. Germline V gene data show CDR1 as MNHEY and CDR2 as SMNVEV (reference sequence). The CDR3 has 13 amino acids. The CDR3 region has the DNA TGTGCCAGCAGTTTCGGAATTAACACTGAAGCTTTCTTT. Protein sequence: CASSFGINTEAFF.

The chain employs TRBV7-9 and TRBJ2-7, with 7 bases lining up with TRBD1. J lost 3 bases, V lost 3 bases, and 2 bases had no gene match. Germline CDR1 and CDR2: SEHNR and FQNEAQ (reference sequence). This CDR3 is 13 amino acids long. For the CDR3, the DNA is TGTGCCAGCAGCTTTACAGGGGTCTACGAGCAGTACTTC. Its translation: CASSFTGVYEQYF.

The chain links TRBV27 to TRBJ2-1; TRBD2 might be the D (5 bases). Trimming shortened V by 2 bases and J by 2 bases, and 13 bases separated the two germline ends. Germline V gene lookup returns CDR1 MNHEY and CDR2 SMNVEV (reference sequence). The CDR3 runs 16 residues. The CDR3 region is CASSLISFGTYNEQFF. CDR3 bases: TGTGCCAGCAGTTTAATATCCTTCGGGACCTACAATGAGCAGTTCTTC.

The chain has TRBV29-1 and TRBJ2-7, with unresolved D. Germline V gives CDR1 SQVTM, CDR2 ANQGSEA. The CDR3 is 12 amino acids. V was pared by 2 bases and J by 0 bases, with 5 bases between. Here the CDR3 DNA reads TGCAGCGTTGAAAACAGCTCCTACGAGCAGTACTTC. Translating gives CSVENSSYEQYF.

In this sample, this clonotype turned up once. The chain joins TRBV7-2 to TRBJ2-1; no reliable D call. This CDR3 contains 16 residues. Per germline, CDR1 SGHTA and CDR2 FQGNSA. V lost 5 bases, J lost 0 bases, and 14 bases lay in between. The CDR3 sequence is CASSHMTVSSYNEQFF. Here the CDR3 DNA reads TGTGCCAGCAGCCATATGACGGTGAGCTCCTACAATGAGCAGTTCTTC.

The chain combines TRBV6-1 with TRBJ2-5; D remains ambiguous. The length of the CDR3 is 12 residues. V was clipped by 5 bases and J by 7 bases, with 11 bases between them. Per the germline V gene, CDR1 is MNHNS and CDR2 is SASEGT. CDR3 in DNA: TGTGCCAGCAGTCAAGAAGACTGGACCCAGTACTTC. This translates into CASSQEDWTQYF.